This is a list of T cell receptor beta chains from one sample in a study of cytotoxic CD8 clonotypes in ibrutinib-treated CLL. Measured with immunoSEQ multiplex PCR; TCRdb has only the in-frame clones, and not every one. The table lists some 310,000 clones, about 80% of them singletons. The sample in question was PBMCs, obtained before ibrutinib treatment. These receptor sequences come from a human donor with chronic lymphocytic leukemia. The conserved cysteine and the conserved F or W are not part of the CDR3 here.

TRBV5-4,ASSFLTEYNEQF
TRBV4-3,ASSQELSTGDPTDTQY
TRBV5-1,ASSHGTDVEAF
TRBV4-3,ASSQDPPGTRNQPQH
TRBV10-3,AISERAAAHEQY
TRBV2,ASSLNNEKLF
TRBV30,AWSVRTGANQPQH
TRBV11-2,ASSLRPGQGVYEQY
TRBV18,ASSPKTGEGQPQH
TRBV4-1,ASSQAGLAGGGSGANVLT
TRBV5-6,ASSLDGGNYEQY
TRBV6-6,ASSQGGNYGYT
TRBV6-5,ASSYWAGASTDTQY
TRBV27,ASRGDLSRNTEAF
TRBV4-3,ASNSARGAVYGYT
TRBV7-3,ASSLSGGSSYNEQF
TRBV30,ACSLGASTDTQY
TRBV27,ASSLHSSYEQY
TRBV5-1,ASKQGATNEKLF
TRBV29-1,SVEGTEDNYGYT
TRBV14,ASSQVGSGTGTYEQY
TRBV7-8,ASSLAGGYSNQPQH
TRBV25-1,ASSEYLRAFEQF
TRBV9,ASSVAAVAGPNYEQY
TRBV7-9,ASSLEQATRSHNQPQH
TRBV4-1,ASSLNPGLASTGELF
TRBV28,ASTSMGSGNIIGELF